This record concerns one T cell receptor beta chain sequence. What it binds is not known. Indicated treatment: approximately 18 received Ad26.COV2.S at low or high dose, single or two shots; 5 received placebo; per-sample allocation not given. After the first vaccine or placebo injection, samples were drawn on day 63. It was Wuhan-strain SARS-CoV-2 spike that the Ad26 vaccine vector expressed. The data originate from a study of Ad26.COV2.S vaccination and SARS-CoV-2 variants. Whole-study context: A COV1001 Ad26.COV2.S trial-arm participant provided the sample. Study outcomes and limitations: Analyses of TCR breadth and depth may have underestimated total T cell responses. With respect to non-spike TCR breadth, vaccine and placebo recipients were similar.

Libraries were prepared by immunoSEQ multiplex PCR; TCRdb keeps only in-frame clonotypes and omits some of them. The sample holds fewer than 400,000 clones, 70% to 90% seen once. Germline V CDR1 and CDR2: MDHEN, SYDVKM. This CDR3 has 15 amino acids. J lost 11 bases, V lost 5 bases, and 12 bases had no gene match. The chain joins TRBV28 to TRBJ1-6; 7 bases agree with TRBD1. The source was peripheral blood, collected in a trial of Ad26.COV2.S vaccine versus placebo. The receptor comes from a person aged 18-65 years who received the Ad26.COV2.S COVID-19 vaccine or a placebo. In DNA form, the CDR3 reads TGTGCCAGCAGTCTACTTGACAGGGACGGGCCACCCCTCCACTTT. It specifies CASSLLDRDGPPLHF. Full variable domain (missing parts from reference TRBV28 and TRBJ1-6): DVKVTQSSRYLVKRTGEKVFLECVQDMDHENMFWYRQDPGLGLRLIYFSYDVKMKEKGDIPEGYSVSREKKERFSLILESASTNQTSMYLCASSLLDRDGPPLHFGNGTRLTVT.